The source of this T cell receptor (beta chain) is a study of T cells in Graves' hyperthyroidism and ophthalmopathy. Study-wide points: Ophthalmopathy could be told apart from stable hyperthyroidism with a 13 V-J model. Also found in blood were most expanded thyroid clonotypes above 0.001.

CDR1 is MDHEN and CDR2 is SYDVKM in the germline V gene. The CDR3 spans 16 residues. Trimming cost V 10 bases and J 0 bases, with 21 bases left between them. Thyroid ultrasound and orbital computed tomography, with clinical symptoms and serum thyroxine and TRAb, informed diagnoses. Using around 10 ml of fresh peripheral blood, PBMCs were prepared. RNA transcripts served as the template for amplifying TCR beta CDR3 regions. Initially, a first-round RT-PCR of the TCR CDR3 employed the HTBI primer set. TCRdb reanalysed the multiplex PCR reads using MiXCR and keeps one entry per CDR3 protein. The sample records about 480,000 distinct CDR3 sequences, around 22% being singletons. This clonotype was seen only a few times. As yet, its antigen is unknown.

The receptor's source is a woman between 25 and 40 years old with Graves' ophthalmopathy. This rearrangement joins TRBV28 to TRBJ1-1; D is possibly TRBD1 (6 bases). The specimen sequenced was blood. The CDR3: CATRGGRLILNTEAFF. Written as DNA, the CDR3 is TGTGCCACTCGGGGGGGGCGTCTAATTCTGAACACTGAAGCTTTCTTT.